This T cell receptor beta chain appears in the sequencing data of a study of blood T cell repertoires in COVID-19 (dated by TCRdb to the early 2020s). Describing the broader study: Samples from collaborators originated in the United States, Italy and Spain and spanned both the acute and convalescent phases of COVID-19. Deeply sampled blood TCRbeta repertoires from subjects exposed to, actively infected with, or recovered from COVID-19 were included in the dataset. The material from the prospective study consisted of cDNA or gDNA derived from T cells, B-cell-depleted T cells, or PBMCs. The repertoires were released in a freely available public database meant as a resource for research on the immune response to SARS-CoV-2. The sample metadata nearly always contained a de-identified subject ID, COVID-19 status, age in years and sex. Where available, HLA class I and class II types were obtained from metadata supplied by the sample provider rather than from assay-based typing. The samples were drawn from the first 160 participants of the ongoing ImmuneRACE study and from over a thousand subjects provided by 6 global collaborators. Here is what the overall study found, with its caveats: Clinical and demographic metadata were provided uncurated, with the amount varying by source and participant.

With respect to this clone: Its antigen target is currently unknown. Base-call qualities are not available, and no considerably larger clone is one nucleotide away.

The immunoSEQ Assay, a bias-controlled multiplex PCR, was used to amplify TCRbeta CDR3 regions from genomic DNA. Concerning the study's data processing: Nucleated cell counts per sample were estimated from amplification of reference gene primers within the assay. To quantify the absolute abundance of each unique TCRbeta CDR3 rearrangement, sequence reads were collapsed and filtered. Productive Simpson clonality was computed per sample as the square root of Simpson's diversity index over productive rearrangements. TCRdb limited this immuneACCESS table to in-frame rearrangements with V and J called. A share of clones is missing; checked studies link under half to unresolved V genes, and the rest is unexplained. Clone size and the V and J calls come from that table; the DNA yielded D and trimming. The sample table shows roughly 100,000 clones, and 80% to 90% are seen once. In total, the top ten clones hold 15% of the sample.

From a lookup of the germline V gene, CDR1 and CDR2 are MDHEN and SYDVKM. The CDR3 measures 17 amino acids from cysteine to phenylalanine. Just the 51-base CDR3 DNA is kept, in frame starting at base 1. The germline ends are 19 bases apart after V is trimmed by 4 bases and J by 3 bases. Collaborating institutions collected whole blood in K2EDTA tubes following their own protocols. Collaborator samples were shipped for TCRbeta analysis as frozen whole blood, isolated PBMCs, or DNA extracted from either sample type. This TCR derives from a man aged 45 to 65 with acute or convalescent COVID-19. The rearranged segments are TRBV28 and TRBJ2-1, and the D gene may be TRBD2, 6 bases matching. Sequencing was performed on peripheral blood. CDR3 reads: CASSSLSSGVFYNEQFF. The sequenced DNA is TGTGCCAGCAGTTCCCTCTCATCGGGAGTTTTCTACAATGAGCAGTTCTTC.